The 14 T cell receptor beta chains listed next were all sequenced from one sample in a study of T cell responses to AZD1222 COVID-19 vaccine. Assay: immunoSEQ multiplex PCR; the TCRdb copy retains only in-frame clones and omits some. The sample contains around 120,000 clones, approximately 83% of which appear only once. The sequences come from peripheral blood, collected on day 0 of AZD1222 vaccination. The receptors here all came from an adult in good health.

This clone was seen only a few times. The chain has TRBV30 and TRBJ1-2; no definite D call. The CDR3 covers 14 residues. Trimming stripped 2 bases from V and 0 bases from J, with 10 bases between. Germline V gene lookup returns CDR1 GTSNPN and CDR2 SVGIG (reference sequence). CDR3 nucleotide sequence: TGTGCCTGGAGTAAGTGGAGATCTAACTATGGCTACACCTTC. This gives the protein CAWSKWRSNYGYTF.

This sequence joins TRBV5-1 and TRBJ1-2; D is ambiguous. This CDR3 is built from 12 residues. The ends were cut back, 1 base at V and 6 bases at J, with 7 bases in the middle. Germline values: CDR1 SGHRS, CDR2 YFSETQ. The CDR3 nucleotides are TGCGCCAGCAGCTTGAACAAGAATGGCTACACCTTC. This sequence encodes CASSLNKNGYTF.

The CDR3 region is CATSRDRGRLNSYNEQFF. CDR3 coding DNA: TGTGCCACCAGCAGAGATCGGGGCAGGCTAAACTCCTACAATGAGCAGTTCTTC. The chain is built from TRBV15 and TRBJ2-1; D could derive from TRBD1 or TRBD2 (5 bases each). This CDR3 spans 18 amino acids. Germline V gene data show CDR1 as LNHNV and CDR2 as YYDKDF (reference sequence). V was shortened by 0 bases and J by 0 bases, with 15 bases between the two germline ends.

This sequence joins TRBV29-1 and TRBJ1-1; unclear D gene. The V and J ends lost 6 bases and 1 base respectively, with 9 bases between them. CDR3 length: 12 amino acids. In germline, CDR1 is SQVTM, CDR2 ANQGSEA. The DNA of the CDR3 is TGCAGCGTGATAGCCACGAACACTGAAGCTTTCTTT. As protein: CSVIATNTEAFF.

The J gene is TRBJ2-7, the V gene TRBV2; TRBD2 matches at 8 bases. Germline CDR1 SNHLY, CDR2 FYNNEI. This CDR3 is built from 15 residues. The V and J ends lost 10 bases and 0 bases, in that order; junction bases with no gene match: 11. This CDR3 is CAKGPGTSNSYEQYF. Written as DNA, the CDR3 is TGTGCCAAAGGCCCGGGGACTAGTAACTCCTACGAGCAGTACTTC. The full variable domain, its missing parts supplied by reference TRBV2 and TRBJ2-7, is EPEVTQTPSHQVTQMGQEVILRCVPISNHLYFYWYRQILGQKVEFLVSFYNNEISEKSEIFDDQFSVERPDGSNFTLKIRSTKLEDSAMYFCAKGPGTSNSYEQYFGPGTRLTVT.

The gene calls are TRBV30 and TRBJ1-1; TRBD1 might be the D (5 bases). The CDR3 has 15 residues. In germline, CDR1 is GTSNPN, CDR2 SVGIG (reference sequence). Trimming removed 1 base at V and 3 bases at J, with 15 bases between. Here the CDR3 reads CAWSAPRGLYTEAFF. The CDR3 DNA is TGTGCCTGGAGTGCTCCAAGGGGTTTGTACACTGAAGCTTTCTTT.

The genes are TRBV6-5 and TRBJ1-1; D perhaps matches TRBD1 (5 bases). The CDR3 has 14 residues. Trimming removed 2 bases from V and 1 base from J, with 8 bases in between. CDR1 is MNHEY and CDR2 is SVGAGI in the germline V gene. The CDR3: CASSYNRQNTEAFF. DNA of the CDR3: TGTGCCAGCAGTTACAACAGGCAGAACACTGAAGCTTTCTTT.

In regard to this clone: The junction does not match germline at one end; this may be a read error. The V and J genes are TRBV7-7 and TRBJ2-7; no definite D call. Germline loops: CDR1 SSHAT, CDR2 FNYEAQ (reference sequence). The CDR3 has 13 residues. The CDR3 bases are TGTGCTAGCAGCCAGGACGGTTCCTACGAGCAGTACTTC. It is translated as CASSQDGSYEQYF.

This chain joins TRBV6-6 and TRBJ1-1; D gene unclear. Germline V gene data show CDR1 as MNHNY and CDR2 as SVGAGI (reference sequence). Trimming removed 2 bases from V and 8 bases from J, with 6 bases in between. The CDR3 loop spans 11 amino acids. The CDR3 region is CASSYAAEAFF. For the CDR3, the DNA is TGTGCCAGCAGTTACGCGGCCGAAGCTTTCTTT.

The gene calls are TRBV19 and TRBJ1-5; possible D gene TRBD1, 5 bases. Germline values: CDR1 LNHDA, CDR2 SQIVND (reference sequence). The V and J ends lost 8 bases and 2 bases respectively, with 22 bases between them. The CDR3 is 17 residues long. As DNA, the CDR3 is TGTGCCAGTGTTGAGACCCCAGGGTTTGGCGGCAATCAGCCCCAGCATTTT. Protein sequence: CASVETPGFGGNQPQHF.

The J gene is TRBJ1-2, the V gene TRBV19; D remains ambiguous. The CDR3 extends over 15 amino acids. The V gene's germline CDR1 is LNHDA and CDR2 SQIVND (reference sequence). Trimming took off 9 bases at V and 4 bases at J, with 21 bases between the two ends. The chain's CDR3 is CASFGELKRLYGYTF. CDR3 coding DNA: TGTGCCAGCTTCGGGGAATTGAAAAGACTCTATGGCTACACCTTC. Full variable domain (missing parts from reference TRBV19 and TRBJ1-2): DGGITQSPKYLFRKEGQNVTLSCEQNLNHDAMYWYRQDPGQGLRLIYYSQIVNDFQKGDIAEGYSVSREKKESFPLTVTSAQKNPTAFYLCASFGELKRLYGYTFGSGTRLTVV.

The chain employs TRBV7-6 and TRBJ2-2; D not certain. The CDR3 totals 13 residues. Per the germline V gene, CDR1 is SGHVS and CDR2 is FNYEAQ. The V end was cut by 5 bases, the J end by 2 bases, with 6 bases between. Written as DNA, the CDR3 is TGTGCCAGCAGCCAGAGCAACACCGGGGAGCTGTTTTTT. Encoded protein: CASSQSNTGELFF.

This chain connects TRBV5-5 to TRBJ1-1, with no clear D. Germline CDR1 reads SGHKS; CDR2 reads YYEKEE (reference sequence). With 4 bases removed from V and 6 bases from J, the gap between germline ends came to 13 bases. CDR3 size: 13 residues. The DNA for the CDR3 is TGTGCCAGCAGCCCCCCATTAAGGTCTGAAGCTTTCTTT. Its protein product is CASSPPLRSEAFF.

This clone occurred once. This chain uses TRBV20-1 with TRBJ1-3, with D unclear. The CDR3 runs 14 residues. Trimming stripped 3 bases from V and 0 bases from J, with 9 bases between. Germline V lookup: CDR1 DFQATT, CDR2 SNEGSKA (reference sequence). The CDR3 spells CSASQDLSGNTIYF. The CDR3 DNA reads TGCAGTGCTAGTCAGGATCTCTCTGGAAACACCATATATTTT.